These 14 T cell receptor beta chains were sequenced from one sample in a study of T cell responses to AZD1222 COVID-19 vaccine. Sequencing was performed with immunoSEQ multiplex PCR; in TCRdb, only in-frame clones are kept and a portion is missing. Among over 120,000 clones listed, just over 85% were seen once. Sequenced here: peripheral blood, sampled 28 days after the second AZD1222 dose. Receptors were obtained from an adult who received the AZD1222 COVID-19 vaccine.

A single count supports this clone. V and J are TRBV18 and TRBJ1-3; TRBD1 is a possible D gene (5 bases). The germline CDR1 and CDR2 sequences are KGHSH and LQKENI. V was shortened by 4 bases and J by 0 bases, with 7 bases between the two germline ends. This CDR3 comprises 14 residues. The CDR3 nucleotides are TGTGCCAGCTCACTCGACAGCTCTGGAAACACCATATATTTT. Translated: CASSLDSSGNTIYF.

This clone has only a few counts. The gene calls are TRBV9 and TRBJ2-2, with 9 bases that match TRBD2. In germline, CDR1 is SGDLS, CDR2 YYNGEE. Trimming cost V 4 bases and J 3 bases; bases outside gene matches: 4. The CDR3 sequence is 15 residues long. Here the CDR3 reads CASSYLAGDTGELFF. The CDR3 bases are TGTGCCAGCAGCTATTTAGCGGGGGACACCGGGGAGCTGTTTTTT.

This chain links TRBV27 with TRBJ1-1, with no clear D. Deletions cut 3 bases from V and 5 bases from J, with 22 bases between. Looked up from germline, CDR1 is MNHEY and CDR2 is SMNVEV (reference sequence). The CDR3 has 17 amino acids. CDR3 DNA sequence: TGTGCCAGCAGTTTGGGTTTACTTGCGGGGAAGATTACTGAAGCTTTCTTT. Protein sequence: CASSLGLLAGKITEAFF.

This clone appeared once. The rearrangement joins TRBV25-1 to TRBJ1-2; unclear D gene. V lost 4 bases and J lost 4, with 7 bases in between. From germline, CDR1 is MGHDK and CDR2 SYGVNS. The CDR3 contains 12 residues. CDR3 coding DNA: TGTGCCAGCAGTGCTACTCCCTATGGCTACACCTTC. Its translation is CASSATPYGYTF.

This clone was observed a single time. The genes are TRBV7-2 and TRBJ2-5; D ambiguous. Germline CDR1 is SGHTA and CDR2 is FQGNSA. This CDR3 has 14 amino acids. Trimming removed 5 bases at V and 5 bases at J, with 15 bases between. CDR3 loop: CASSPRAHGETQYF. The DNA of the CDR3 is TGTGCCAGCAGCCCTCGGGCCCACGGGGAGACCCAGTACTTC.

The chain is built from TRBV7-6 and TRBJ2-2; D perhaps matches TRBD2 (5 bases). This CDR3 is built from 14 residues. Germline V lookup: CDR1 SGHVS, CDR2 FNYEAQ. The V and J ends lost 5 bases and 1 base respectively, with 8 bases between them. CDR3 protein: CASSLDWNTGELFF. The CDR3 nucleotides are TGTGCCAGCAGCCTGGACTGGAACACCGGGGAGCTGTTTTTT.

The table lists this clone with a count of one. The chain is built from TRBV5-1 and TRBJ1-1; D ambiguous. Germline CDR1 and CDR2: SGHRS and YFSETQ. Trimming removed 4 bases from V and 0 bases from J, with 10 bases in between. The CDR3 runs to 14 residues. In DNA form, the CDR3 reads TGCGCCAGCAGCCCTGGACTTATGAACACTGAAGCTTTCTTT. It translates to CASSPGLMNTEAFF.

The chain recombines TRBV6-2 or TRBV6-3 with TRBJ2-7; D might be TRBD2 (6 bases). Germline V lookup: CDR1 MNHEY, CDR2 SVGEGT. The CDR3 has 16 amino acids. V was shortened by 0 bases and J by 0 bases, with 12 bases between the two germline ends. CDR3 amino acids: CASSYSGSSISYEQYF. DNA of the CDR3: TGTGCCAGCAGTTACTCCGGGAGCTCTATCTCCTACGAGCAGTACTTC.

This clone was counted between two and nine times. The chain combines TRBV27 with TRBJ2-5, with 7 bases identical to TRBD2. Losses at the gene ends were 8 bases for V and 3 bases for J; bases not matched to a gene: 12. The CDR3 contains 15 residues. Germline V CDR1 and CDR2: MNHEY, SMNVEV (reference sequence). The chain's CDR3 is CASAFRDYLKETQYF. The CDR3 DNA reads TGTGCCAGCGCATTTCGGGACTACCTTAAAGAGACCCAGTACTTC.

This sequence joins TRBV29-1 and TRBJ1-2; tentatively, D is TRBD1 (5 bases). This CDR3 has 12 residues. The germline V gene encodes CDR1 SQVTM and CDR2 ANQGSEA. Trimming stripped 6 bases from V and 4 bases from J, with 12 bases between. The CDR3 spells CSVRDGTYGYTF. The CDR3 DNA sequence: TGCAGCGTACGGGACGGAACCTATGGCTACACCTTC.

The genes are TRBV2 and TRBJ1-6; TRBD1 agrees at 7 bases. The CDR3 spans 15 residues. Per germline, CDR1 SNHLY and CDR2 FYNNEI. V shed 5 bases, J shed 10 bases, and the junction held 11 bases outside the gene matches. CDR3 sequence (DNA): TGTGCCAGCAGTCAACAGGGGCCCCCTGGGTCACCCCTCCACTTT. Translated: CASSQQGPPGSPLHF. Combining the CDR3 with reference TRBV2 and TRBJ1-6 gives the whole variable domain EPEVTQTPSHQVTQMGQEVILRCVPISNHLYFYWYRQILGQKVEFLVSFYNNEISEKSEIFDDQFSVERPDGSNFTLKIRSTKLEDSAMYFCASSQQGPPGSPLHFGNGTRLTVT.

This chain uses TRBV27 with TRBJ2-1; TRBD2 matches 10 bases. V trimming: 5 bases; J trimming: 8 bases; junction bases outside the gene matches: 9. This CDR3 region has 15 residues. The germline CDR1 and CDR2 sequences are MNHEY and SMNVEV (reference sequence). The CDR3 bases are TGTGCCAGCAGTATAAGAGCGGGGGGGCCGCATGAGCAGTTCTTC. Protein: CASSIRAGGPHEQFF.

The chain employs TRBV5-4 and TRBJ1-1, with D unclear. Germline V lookup: CDR1 SGHNT, CDR2 YYREEE (reference sequence). V was pared by 4 bases and J by 1 base, with 11 bases between. There are 14 residues in the CDR3. The CDR3 coding sequence is TGTGCCAGCAGCCGTGGGTCTGCGAACACTGAAGCTTTCTTT. Translated, it gives CASSRGSANTEAFF. The whole variable domain, filled in from reference TRBV5-4 and TRBJ1-1, reads ETGVTQSPTHLIKTRGQQVTLRCSSQSGHNTVSWYQQALGQGPQFIFQYYREEENGRGNFPPRFSGLQFPNYSSELNVNALELDDSALYLCASSRGSANTEAFFGQGTRLTVV.

The chain carries TRBV6-5 and TRBJ1-1, with D unclear. The germline V gene has CDR1 MNHEY and CDR2 SVGAGI. V was shortened by 7 bases and J by 0 bases, with 6 bases between the two germline ends. CDR3 size: 12 residues. CDR3 bases: TGTGCCAGCAAAGAAGTGAACACTGAAGCTTTCTTT. Translating gives CASKEVNTEAFF.